Below are 18 T cell receptor beta chains sequenced from a single sample in a study of blood T cell repertoires in COVID-19. This table comes from immunoSEQ multiplex PCR, and its TCRdb copy is limited to in-frame clones, with some not included. The sample has 65,000 or so clones, roughly 79% seen once; the top ten hold roughly 3.5%. The specimen was peripheral blood. The receptors here all came from a man between 60 and 75 years old with acute or convalescent COVID-19.

The V gene is TRBV29-1, the J gene TRBJ2-3, with D maybe TRBD2 (7 bases). The V gene's germline CDR1 is SQVTM and CDR2 ANQGSEA. V was shortened by 0 bases and J by 1 base, with 14 bases between the two germline ends. The CDR3 extends over 16 amino acids. The CDR3 sequence is CSVEDRGAKGTDTQYF. CDR3 coding DNA: TGCAGCGTTGAAGATCGGGGGGCCAAGGGCACAGATACGCAGTATTTT.

This chain connects TRBV10-3 to TRBJ1-2; D is uncertain. V was pared by 4 bases and J by 0 bases, with 9 bases between. Per germline, CDR1 ENHRY and CDR2 SYGVKD. This CDR3 contains 14 residues. The CDR3, as DNA: TGTGCCATCAGTGCGGGAGATCCTAACTATGGCTACACCTTC. It translates to CAISAGDPNYGYTF.

This clone was seen only a few times. The V and J genes are TRBV9 and TRBJ2-7; 10 bases line up with TRBD2. The germline gives CDR1 SGDLS, CDR2 YYNGEE. The junction had 7 bases not matched to a gene; V was cut back by 4 bases and J by 6 bases. The CDR3 contains 14 residues. The CDR3 DNA reads TGTGCCAGCAGCCCTTCTAGCGGGGGAGGCGAGCAGTACTTC. It specifies CASSPSSGGGEQYF.

The chain is built from TRBV9 and TRBJ2-2; D is perhaps TRBD2 (7 bases). Germline V gene lookup returns CDR1 SGDLS and CDR2 YYNGEE. There are 15 residues in the CDR3. Trimming stripped 4 bases from V and 7 bases from J, with 17 bases between. In DNA, the CDR3 is TGTGCCAGCAGCCCCAGAGGGGGGGACGGCGGGGAGCTGTTTTTT. This encodes CASSPRGGDGGELFF.

The chain is built from TRBV12-3 or TRBV12-4 and TRBJ2-3; D is uncertain. V was cut by 6 bases and J by 4 bases, with 8 bases left in between. The CDR3 is made up of 12 amino acids. In DNA, the CDR3 is TGTGCCAGCAGCCCAGAGGCAGATACGCAGTATTTT. It specifies CASSPEADTQYF.

The chain recombines TRBV7-2 with TRBJ1-2; the D gene is possibly TRBD1 (5 bases). This CDR3 region has 13 residues. CDR1 is SGHTA, CDR2 FQGNSA, per germline. The ends were cut back, 5 bases at V and 2 bases at J, with 9 bases in the middle. CDR3 in DNA: TGTGCCAGCAGCCCCAGGGCGAACTATGGCTACACCTTC. Translating it yields CASSPRANYGYTF.

The rearrangement uses TRBV2 and TRBJ1-2; 7 bases fit TRBD1. Germline loops: CDR1 SNHLY, CDR2 FYNNEI. This CDR3 has 12 residues. Trimming removed 5 bases from V and 9 bases from J; junction bases left unmatched: 6. CDR3 sequence reads: CASSYTGQSYTF. Here the CDR3 DNA reads TGTGCCAGCAGTTATACGGGACAGAGCTACACCTTC.

The genes are TRBV2 and TRBJ1-4; 8 bases fit TRBD1. The length of the CDR3 is 15 residues. V dropped 6 bases and J dropped 3; count of bases not matched to a gene: 6. Germline V CDR1 and CDR2: SNHLY, FYNNEI. The CDR3 nucleotides read TGTGCCAGCAGAGTCCCGGGACAGGCTAATGAAAAACTGTTTTTT. As protein: CASRVPGQANEKLFF.

V usage is TRBV5-8 and J usage is TRBJ1-4; 8 positions match TRBD1. Trimming removed 2 bases from V and 8 bases from J; junction bases left unmatched: 8. The CDR3 is 15 residues long. CDR1 is SGHTS and CDR2 is YDEGEE in the germline V gene. The CDR3 bases are TGTGCCAGCAGCTTTATCCCAGGGGGCGACGAAAAACTGTTTTTT. This sequence encodes CASSFIPGGDEKLFF.

The chain is built from TRBV7-9 and TRBJ1-2, with TRBD1 matching 8 bases. This CDR3 contains 17 residues. J was trimmed by 6 bases and V by 5 bases; bases with no gene match: 17. Germline CDR1 SEHNR, CDR2 FQNEAQ (reference sequence). The CDR3 loop is CASSPADRALKGDGYTF. In nucleotides, the CDR3 is TGTGCCAGCAGCCCCGCGGACAGGGCCTTGAAGGGGGATGGCTACACCTTC.

The chain carries TRBV7-2 and TRBJ1-1, with D possibly being TRBD1 (5 bases). The CDR3 covers 15 residues. V was pared by 0 bases and J by 4 bases, with 12 bases between. Per germline, CDR1 SGHTA and CDR2 FQGNSA. CDR3 DNA sequence: TGTGCCAGCAGCTTAGCGCCCGGGGGACCCACTGAAGCTTTCTTT. This translates into CASSLAPGGPTEAFF.

The table lists this clone with a few counts. This chain connects TRBV2 to TRBJ2-3; maybe TRBD1 (5 bases). Germline V CDR1 and CDR2: SNHLY, FYNNEI. The CDR3 extends over 14 amino acids. V gave up 7 bases and J gave up 2 bases, with 13 bases separating them. The CDR3 bases are TGTGCCAGCAAGGTGACAGACTCCACAGATACGCAGTATTTT. Its translation: CASKVTDSTDTQYF. Drawing the rest from reference TRBV2 and TRBJ2-3, the complete variable domain is EPEVTQTPSHQVTQMGQEVILRCVPISNHLYFYWYRQILGQKVEFLVSFYNNEISEKSEIFDDQFSVERPDGSNFTLKIRSTKLEDSAMYFCASKVTDSTDTQYFGPGTRLTVL.

The chain links TRBV6-5 to TRBJ1-1; D call uncertain. Per the germline V gene, CDR1 is MNHEY and CDR2 is SVGAGI. The CDR3 is 13 amino acids. V shed 7 bases and J shed 6 bases, with 15 bases lying between them. The CDR3 spells CASMLLGGAEAFF. Written as DNA, the CDR3 is TGTGCCAGCATGTTATTGGGAGGCGCTGAAGCTTTCTTT.

The CDR3 loop reads CAIRGPREAGSNYGYTF. CDR3 nucleotide sequence: TGTGCCATCAGGGGGCCACGGGAGGCAGGGAGTAACTATGGCTACACCTTC. The chain combines TRBV10-3 with TRBJ1-2; a weak D match, TRBD1 (5 bases). CDR1 is ENHRY and CDR2 is SYGVKD in the germline V gene. V was clipped by 6 bases and J by 1 base, with 21 bases between them. The CDR3 runs to 17 residues.

This clone was observed a single time. V is TRBV7-2 and J is TRBJ1-2; D ambiguous. The CDR3 extends over 13 amino acids. V lost 3 bases, J lost 8 bases, and 13 bases lay in between. Germline CDR1 is SGHTA and CDR2 is FQGNSA. Here the CDR3 reads CASSLDWSGGYTF. CDR3 nucleotides: TGTGCCAGCAGCTTGGACTGGTCGGGCGGCTACACCTTC.

V and J are TRBV14 and TRBJ2-7; 7 bases align to TRBD2. This CDR3 region has 15 residues. V shed 1 base, J shed 5 bases, and the junction held 8 bases outside the gene matches. CDR1 is SGHDN and CDR2 is FVKESK in the germline V gene. The CDR3 DNA follows: TGTGCCAGCAGCCAAGCTCAAACGGCGGGGGACGAGCAGTACTTC. Translated: CASSQAQTAGDEQYF.

This chain joins TRBV24-1 and TRBJ2-2, with D tentatively TRBD1 (5 bases). The CDR3 consists of 14 residues. From germline, CDR1 is KGHDR and CDR2 SFDVKD. The V gene lost 8 bases and the J gene lost 4 bases, with 13 bases spanning the gap. The CDR3 here is CATTGSAFTGELFF. CDR3 nucleotide sequence: TGTGCCACCACAGGGTCTGCCTTCACCGGGGAGCTGTTTTTT.

The chain recombines TRBV27 with TRBJ1-2, with 7 bases matching TRBD1. The CDR3 has 13 residues. Unmatched junction bases numbered 7, after V lost 6 bases and J lost 6 bases. CDR1 MNHEY and CDR2 SMNVEV come from the germline V gene (reference sequence). DNA of the CDR3: TGTGCCAGCAGAGACAGGGCCTCTCATGGCTACACCTTC. Translated: CASRDRASHGYTF.